This record covers a single T cell receptor beta chain. Here immunoSEQ multiplex PCR was the method, and the copy in TCRdb shows in-frame clones only, minus some. This sample has tens of thousands of clones, with 65% to 85% found just once. These data come from a study of OX40 agonist ivuxolimab in advanced cancers. Study overall: Three patients had partial responses: one hepatocellular carcinoma, two cutaneous melanoma.

V gave up 4 bases and J gave up 0 bases, with 14 bases separating them. CDR1 and CDR2 (germline): SGHRS, YFSETQ. This CDR3 is 16 amino acids long. This chain uses TRBV5-1 with TRBJ2-1; D call uncertain. The TCR originated in an adult with an advanced solid tumor such as melanoma, head and neck, liver or kidney cancer. The sample in question was CD4+ or CD8+ T cells sorted from blood, obtained in a trial of the OX40 agonist ivuxolimab. CDR3 sequence: CASSVPLLSSYNEQFF. DNA for the CDR3: TGCGCCAGCAGCGTCCCTCTCCTAAGCTCCTACAATGAGCAGTTCTTC. Full variable domain (remainder filled in from reference TRBV5-1 and TRBJ2-1): KAGVTQTPRYLIKTRGQQVTLSCSPISGHRSVSWYQQTPGQGLQFLFEYFSETQRNKGNFPGRFSGRQFSNSRSEMNVSTLELGDSALYLCASSVPLLSSYNEQFFGPGTRLTVL.